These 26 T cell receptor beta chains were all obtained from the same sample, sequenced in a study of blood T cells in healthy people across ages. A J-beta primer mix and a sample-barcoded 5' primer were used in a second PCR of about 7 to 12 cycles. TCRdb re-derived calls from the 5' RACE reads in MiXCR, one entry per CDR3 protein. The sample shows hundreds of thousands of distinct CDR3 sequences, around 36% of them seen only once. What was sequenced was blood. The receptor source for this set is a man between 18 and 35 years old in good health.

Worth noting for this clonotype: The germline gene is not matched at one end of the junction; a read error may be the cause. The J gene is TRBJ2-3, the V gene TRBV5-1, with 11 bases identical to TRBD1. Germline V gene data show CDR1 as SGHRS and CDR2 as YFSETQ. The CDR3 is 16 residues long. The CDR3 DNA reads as TGCGCCTGCAGCCGCGGGACAGGGGGTACGGGGGATACGCAGTATTTT. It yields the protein CACSRGTGGTGDTQYF.

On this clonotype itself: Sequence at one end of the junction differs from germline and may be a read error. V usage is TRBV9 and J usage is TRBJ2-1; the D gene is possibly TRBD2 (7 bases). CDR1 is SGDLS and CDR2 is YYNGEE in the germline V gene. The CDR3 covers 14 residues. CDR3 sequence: CASSVGGGLNKQFF. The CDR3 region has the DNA TGTGCCAGCAGCGTAGGGGGGGGCCTCAATAAGCAGTTCTTC.

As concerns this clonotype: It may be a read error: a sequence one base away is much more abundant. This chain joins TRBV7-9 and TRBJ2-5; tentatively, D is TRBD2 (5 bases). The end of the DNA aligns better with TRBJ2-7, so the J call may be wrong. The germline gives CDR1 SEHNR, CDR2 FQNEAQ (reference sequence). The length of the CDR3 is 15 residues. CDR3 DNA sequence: TGTGCCAGCAGCTTAGTGAGCCTTGAGCGGCACGAGCAGTACTTC. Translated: CASSLVSLERHEQYF.

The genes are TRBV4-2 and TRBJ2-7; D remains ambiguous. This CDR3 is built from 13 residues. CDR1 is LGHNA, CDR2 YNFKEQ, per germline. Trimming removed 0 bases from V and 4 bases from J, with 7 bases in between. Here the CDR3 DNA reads TGTGCCAGCAGCCAAGATCCGAGATACGAGCAGTACTTC. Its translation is CASSQDPRYEQYF.

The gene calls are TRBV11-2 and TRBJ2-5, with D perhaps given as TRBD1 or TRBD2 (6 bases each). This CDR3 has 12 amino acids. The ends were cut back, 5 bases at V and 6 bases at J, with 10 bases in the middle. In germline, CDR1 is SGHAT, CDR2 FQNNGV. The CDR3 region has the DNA TGTGCCAGCAGCCAAGGGGGGAAGACCCAGTACTTC. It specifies CASSQGGKTQYF. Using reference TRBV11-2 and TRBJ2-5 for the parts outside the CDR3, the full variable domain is EAGVAQSPRYKIIEKRQSVAFWCNPISGHATLYWYQQILGQGPKLLIQFQNNGVVDDSQLPKDRFSAERLKGVDSTLKIQPAKLEDSAVYLCASSQGGKTQYFGPGTRLLVL.

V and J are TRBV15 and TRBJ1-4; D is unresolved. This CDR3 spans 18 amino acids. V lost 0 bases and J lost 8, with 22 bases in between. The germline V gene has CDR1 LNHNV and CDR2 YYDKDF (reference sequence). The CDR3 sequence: CATSRDGLQEGGEEKLFF. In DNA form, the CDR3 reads TGTGCCACCAGCAGAGATGGCCTCCAGGAAGGAGGTGAAGAAAAACTGTTTTTT. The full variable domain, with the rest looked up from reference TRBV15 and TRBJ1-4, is DAMVIQNPRYQVTQFGKPVTLSCSQTLNHNVMYWYQQKSSQAPKLLFHYYDKDFNNEADTPDNFQSRRPNTSFCFLDIRSPGLGDTAMYLCATSRDGLQEGGEEKLFFGSGTQLSVL.

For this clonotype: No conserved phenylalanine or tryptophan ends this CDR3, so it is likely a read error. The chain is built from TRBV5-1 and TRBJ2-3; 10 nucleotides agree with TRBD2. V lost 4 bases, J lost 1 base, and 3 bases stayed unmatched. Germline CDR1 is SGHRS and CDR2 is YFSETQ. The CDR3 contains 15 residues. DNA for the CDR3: TGCGCCAGCAGCATCGGACTAGCGGGCACAGATACGCAGTATTCT. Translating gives CASSIGLAGTDTQYS.

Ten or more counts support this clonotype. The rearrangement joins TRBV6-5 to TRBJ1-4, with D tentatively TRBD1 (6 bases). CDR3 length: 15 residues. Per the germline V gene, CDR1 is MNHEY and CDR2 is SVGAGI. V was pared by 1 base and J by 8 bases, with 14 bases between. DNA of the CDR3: TGTGCCAGCAGTTACTTAGGGGGGGCGCGCGAAAAACTGTTTTTT. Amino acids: CASSYLGGAREKLFF.

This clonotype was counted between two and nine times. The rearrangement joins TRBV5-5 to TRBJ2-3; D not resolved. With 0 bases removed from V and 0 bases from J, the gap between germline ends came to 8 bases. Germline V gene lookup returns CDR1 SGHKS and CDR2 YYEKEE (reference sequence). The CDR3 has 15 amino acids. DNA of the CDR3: TGTGCCAGCAGCTTGGAACCCAAGAGCACAGATACGCAGTATTTT. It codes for CASSLEPKSTDTQYF.

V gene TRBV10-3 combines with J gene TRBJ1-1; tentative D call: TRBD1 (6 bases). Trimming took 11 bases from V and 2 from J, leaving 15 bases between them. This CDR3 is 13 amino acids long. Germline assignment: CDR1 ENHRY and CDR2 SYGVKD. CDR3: CALPRTANTEAFF. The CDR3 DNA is TGTGCCTTACCGCGGACAGCTAACACTGAAGCTTTCTTT.

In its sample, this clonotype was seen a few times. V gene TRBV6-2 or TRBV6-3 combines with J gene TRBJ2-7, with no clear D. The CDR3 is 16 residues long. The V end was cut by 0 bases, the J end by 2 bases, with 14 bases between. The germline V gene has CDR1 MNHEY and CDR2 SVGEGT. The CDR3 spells CASSYSRKPSPYEQYF. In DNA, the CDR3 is TGTGCCAGCAGTTACTCCCGCAAGCCCTCACCCTACGAGCAGTACTTC.

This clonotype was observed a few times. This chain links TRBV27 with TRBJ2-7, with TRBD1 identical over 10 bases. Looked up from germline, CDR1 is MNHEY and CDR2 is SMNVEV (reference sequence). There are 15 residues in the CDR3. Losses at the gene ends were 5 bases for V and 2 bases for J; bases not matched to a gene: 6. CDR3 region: CASSRQGALAYEQYF. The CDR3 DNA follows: TGTGCCAGCAGTCGACAGGGGGCGCTCGCCTACGAGCAGTACTTC.

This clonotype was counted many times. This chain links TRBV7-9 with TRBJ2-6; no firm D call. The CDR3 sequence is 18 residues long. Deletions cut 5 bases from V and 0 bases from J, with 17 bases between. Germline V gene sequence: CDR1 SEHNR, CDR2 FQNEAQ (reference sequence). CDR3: CASSRIVGLTSGANVLTF. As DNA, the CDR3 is TGTGCCAGCAGCCGCATCGTCGGTTTAACCTCTGGGGCCAACGTCCTGACTTTC.

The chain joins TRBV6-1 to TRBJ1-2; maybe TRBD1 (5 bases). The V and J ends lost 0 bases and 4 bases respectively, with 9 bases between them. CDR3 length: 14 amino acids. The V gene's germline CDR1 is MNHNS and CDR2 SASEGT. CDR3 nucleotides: TGTGCCAGCAGTGAAGCTGAGGGGACCTATGGCTACACCTTC. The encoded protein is CASSEAEGTYGYTF.

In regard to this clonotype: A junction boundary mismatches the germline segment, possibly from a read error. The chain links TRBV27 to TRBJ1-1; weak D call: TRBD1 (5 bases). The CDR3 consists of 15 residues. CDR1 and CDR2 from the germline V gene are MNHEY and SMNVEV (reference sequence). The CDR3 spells CASRLGGVENTVAFF. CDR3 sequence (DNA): TGTGCCAGCAGACTCGGGGGGGTCGAGAACACTGTAGCTTTCTTT.

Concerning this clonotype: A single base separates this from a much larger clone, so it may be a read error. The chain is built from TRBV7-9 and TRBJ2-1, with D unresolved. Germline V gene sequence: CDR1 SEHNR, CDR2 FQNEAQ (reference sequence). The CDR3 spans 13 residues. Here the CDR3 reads CASSLASTNERFF. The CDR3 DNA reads TGTGCCAGCAGCTTAGCGTCGACGAATGAGCGGTTCTTC.

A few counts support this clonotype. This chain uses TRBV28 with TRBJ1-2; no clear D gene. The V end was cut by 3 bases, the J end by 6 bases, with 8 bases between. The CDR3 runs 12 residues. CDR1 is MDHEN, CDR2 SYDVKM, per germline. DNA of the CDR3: TGTGCCAGCAGTTTTAAGGGAAATGGCTACACCTTC. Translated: CASSFKGNGYTF.

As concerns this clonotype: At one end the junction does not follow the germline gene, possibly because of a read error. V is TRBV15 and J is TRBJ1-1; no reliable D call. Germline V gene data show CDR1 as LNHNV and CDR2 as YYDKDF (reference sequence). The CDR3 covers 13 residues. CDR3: CATSQSRNTEAFF. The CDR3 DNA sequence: TGTGCCACCAGCCAATCCCGGAACACGGAAGCTTTCTTT.

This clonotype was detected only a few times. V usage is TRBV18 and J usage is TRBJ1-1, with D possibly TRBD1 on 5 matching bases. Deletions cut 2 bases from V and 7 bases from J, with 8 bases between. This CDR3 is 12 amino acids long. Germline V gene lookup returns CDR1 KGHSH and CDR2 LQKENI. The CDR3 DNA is TGTGCCAGCTCACCAATCGGGGGTGAAGCTTTCTTT. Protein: CASSPIGGEAFF.

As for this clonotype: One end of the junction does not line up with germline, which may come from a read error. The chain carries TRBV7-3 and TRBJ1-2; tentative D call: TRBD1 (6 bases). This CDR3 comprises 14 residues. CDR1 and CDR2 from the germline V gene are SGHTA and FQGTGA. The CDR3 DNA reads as TGTGCCAGCAGCTTAGACAGGTCTAACTATGGCTGCACCTTC. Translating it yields CASSLDRSNYGCTF. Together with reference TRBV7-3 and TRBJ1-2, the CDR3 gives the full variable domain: GAGVSQTPSNKVTEKGKYVELRCDPISGHTALYWYRQSLGQGPEFLIYFQGTGAADDSGLPNDRFFAVRPEGSVSTLKIQRTERGDSAVYLCASSLDRSNYGCTFGSGTRLTVV.

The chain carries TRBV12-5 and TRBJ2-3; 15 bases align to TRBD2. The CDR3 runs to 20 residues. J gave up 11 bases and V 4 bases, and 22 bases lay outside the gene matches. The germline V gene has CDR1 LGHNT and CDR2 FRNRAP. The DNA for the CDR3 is TGTGCTAGTGGTTCCGAATACTCCGGGACTAGCGGGGGGCGCGCCCCGAAGCAGTATTTT. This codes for CASGSEYSGTSGGRAPKQYF. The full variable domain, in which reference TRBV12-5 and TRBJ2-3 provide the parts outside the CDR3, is DARVTQTPRHKVTEMGQEVTMRCQPILGHNTVFWYRQTMMQGLELLAYFRNRAPLDDSGMPKDRFSAEMPDATLATLKIQPSEPRDSAVYFCASGSEYSGTSGGRAPKQYFGPGTRLTVL.

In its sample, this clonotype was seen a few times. CDR3 nucleotides: TGTGCCAGCAGATCCCCAGGGGGACTCTATGGCTACACCTTC. Amino acids: CASRSPGGLYGYTF. V is TRBV28 and J is TRBJ1-2; 7 positions agree with TRBD1. The trim removed 6 bases at V and 4 bases at J, leaving 8 bases unmatched. Germline loops: CDR1 MDHEN, CDR2 SYDVKM. The CDR3 sequence is 14 residues long.

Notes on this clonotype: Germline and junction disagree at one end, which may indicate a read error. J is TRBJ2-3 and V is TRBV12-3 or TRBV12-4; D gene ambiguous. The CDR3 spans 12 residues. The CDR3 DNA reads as TGTGCCGGCAGCCTTTTGACAGATACGCAGTATTTT. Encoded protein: CAGSLLTDTQYF.

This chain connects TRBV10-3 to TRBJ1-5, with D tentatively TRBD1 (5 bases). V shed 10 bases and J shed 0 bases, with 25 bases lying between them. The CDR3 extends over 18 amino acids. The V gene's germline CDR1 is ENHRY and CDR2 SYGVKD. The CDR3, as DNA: TGTGCCACGGCTTACGGGGCAGGGAATCTCTATAGCAATCAGCCCCAGCATTTT. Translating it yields CATAYGAGNLYSNQPQHF.

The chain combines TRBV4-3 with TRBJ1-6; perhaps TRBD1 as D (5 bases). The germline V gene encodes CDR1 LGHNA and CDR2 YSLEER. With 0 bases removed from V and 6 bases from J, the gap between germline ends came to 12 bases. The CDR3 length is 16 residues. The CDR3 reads CASSQDGAGSNSPLHF. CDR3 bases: TGCGCCAGCAGCCAAGATGGGGCAGGGAGTAATTCACCCCTCCACTTT.

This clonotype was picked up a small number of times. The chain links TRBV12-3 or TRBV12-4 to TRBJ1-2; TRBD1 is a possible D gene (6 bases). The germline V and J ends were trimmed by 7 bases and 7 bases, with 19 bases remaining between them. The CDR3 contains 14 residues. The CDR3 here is CASKTGRGGFGYTF. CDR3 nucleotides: TGTGCCAGCAAAACAGGGAGGGGCGGCTTTGGCTACACCTTC.